The source of this T cell receptor beta chain is a study of T-cell reconstitution after alpha-beta-depleted transplantation in children. TCRbeta library construction was performed incorporating unique molecular identifiers. TCRdb processed the PCR reads anew with MiXCR; each CDR3 protein has one entry. The sample lists some 150,000 distinct CDR3 sequences; more than 8% were seen once. Germline V lookup: CDR1 GTSNPN, CDR2 SVGIG (reference sequence). This CDR3 region has 13 residues. Trimming removed 5 bases from V and 1 base from J, with 10 bases in between. Whole-study findings and limits: After one year, T-cell counts and TCRbeta diversity mostly came from new T cells. Alpha-beta T cells about two months after transplant reportedly derived from several hundred expanded graft clones. In some patients, recipient T cells and intrathymic progenitors surviving conditioning explained high day-60 diversity.

Worth noting for this clonotype: Its antigen remains unknown.

The origin of this receptor is a female patient between 2 and 10 years old who had a stem cell transplant for congenital amegakaryocytic thrombocytopenia, so the T cells may come from the graft donor. The sample here was PBMCs, mostly from graft donor cells, taken 180 days after TCRalphabeta/CD19-depleted stem cell transplant. The V gene is TRBV30, the J gene TRBJ2-3; tentatively, D is TRBD2 (6 bases). The CDR3 DNA follows: TGTGCCTGGGGGGACTCATGCACAGATACGCAGTATTTT. It yields the protein CAWGDSCTDTQYF.